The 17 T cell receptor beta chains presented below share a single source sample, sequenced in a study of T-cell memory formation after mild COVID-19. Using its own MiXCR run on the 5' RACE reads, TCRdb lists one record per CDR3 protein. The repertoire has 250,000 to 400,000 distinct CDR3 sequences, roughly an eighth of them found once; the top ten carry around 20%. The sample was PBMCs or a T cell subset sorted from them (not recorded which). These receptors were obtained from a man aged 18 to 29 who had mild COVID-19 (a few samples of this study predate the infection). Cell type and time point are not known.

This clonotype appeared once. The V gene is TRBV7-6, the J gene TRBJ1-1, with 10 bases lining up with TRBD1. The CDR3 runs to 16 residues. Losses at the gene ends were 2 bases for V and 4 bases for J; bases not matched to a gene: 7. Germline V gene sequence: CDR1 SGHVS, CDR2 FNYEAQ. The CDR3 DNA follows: TGTGCCAGCAGCTTACTCGCCCGGACAGGGGGCACTGAAGCTTTCTTT. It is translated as CASSLLARTGGTEAFF.

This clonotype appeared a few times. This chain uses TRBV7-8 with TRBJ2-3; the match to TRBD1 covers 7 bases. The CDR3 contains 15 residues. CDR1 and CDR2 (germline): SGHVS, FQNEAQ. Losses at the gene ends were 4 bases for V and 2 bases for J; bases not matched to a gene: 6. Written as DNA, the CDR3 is TGTGCCAGCAGCTCGAGGACAGGTCTCACAGATACGCAGTATTTT. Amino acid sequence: CASSSRTGLTDTQYF.

CDR3 sequence (DNA): TGTGCCAGCAGGACCGACCTGAACACTGAAGCTTTCTTT. Protein product: CASRTDLNTEAFF. This sequence joins TRBV6-5 and TRBJ1-1, with no clear D. Germline V lookup: CDR1 MNHEY, CDR2 SVGAGI. V dropped 6 bases and J dropped 0 bases, with 8 bases sitting between them. CDR3 length equals 13 residues.

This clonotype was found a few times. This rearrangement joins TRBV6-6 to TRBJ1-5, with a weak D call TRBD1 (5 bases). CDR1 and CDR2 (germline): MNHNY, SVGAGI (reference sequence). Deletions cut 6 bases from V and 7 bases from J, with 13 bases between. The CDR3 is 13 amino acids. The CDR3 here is CASSYQGWQPQHF. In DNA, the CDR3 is TGTGCCAGCAGCTACCAGGGTTGGCAGCCCCAGCATTTT.

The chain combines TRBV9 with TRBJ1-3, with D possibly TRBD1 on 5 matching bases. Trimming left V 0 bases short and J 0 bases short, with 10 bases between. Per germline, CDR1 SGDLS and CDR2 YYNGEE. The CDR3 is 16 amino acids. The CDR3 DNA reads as TGTGCCAGCAGCGTAGGGGGCATGGCCTCTGGAAACACCATATATTTT. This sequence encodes CASSVGGMASGNTIYF. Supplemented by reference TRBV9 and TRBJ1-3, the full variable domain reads DSGVTQTPKHLITATGQRVTLRCSPRSGDLSVYWYQQSLDQGLQFLIQYYNGEERAKGNILERFSAQQFPDLHSELNLSSLELGDSALYFCASSVGGMASGNTIYFGEGSWLTVV.

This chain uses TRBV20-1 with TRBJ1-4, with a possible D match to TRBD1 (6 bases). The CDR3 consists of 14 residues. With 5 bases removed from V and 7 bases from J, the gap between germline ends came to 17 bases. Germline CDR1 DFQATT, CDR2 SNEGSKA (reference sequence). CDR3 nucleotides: TGCAGTGCTGGACCGAGGGGGGCGCGTGAAAAACTGTTTTTT. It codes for CSAGPRGAREKLFF.

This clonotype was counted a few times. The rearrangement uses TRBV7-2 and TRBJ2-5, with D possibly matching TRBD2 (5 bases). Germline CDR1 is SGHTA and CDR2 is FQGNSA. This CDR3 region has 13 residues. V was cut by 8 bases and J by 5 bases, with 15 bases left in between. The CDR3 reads CASCRTFLETQYF. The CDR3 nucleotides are TGTGCCAGCTGTCGGACTTTTTTGGAGACCCAGTACTTC.

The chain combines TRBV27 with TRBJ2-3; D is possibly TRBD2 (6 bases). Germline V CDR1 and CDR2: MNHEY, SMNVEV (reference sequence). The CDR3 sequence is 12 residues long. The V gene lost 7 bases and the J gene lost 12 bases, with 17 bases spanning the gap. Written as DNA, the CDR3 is TGTGCCAGCAACAAAGGGCGGGGTGCACAGTATTTT. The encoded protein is CASNKGRGAQYF.

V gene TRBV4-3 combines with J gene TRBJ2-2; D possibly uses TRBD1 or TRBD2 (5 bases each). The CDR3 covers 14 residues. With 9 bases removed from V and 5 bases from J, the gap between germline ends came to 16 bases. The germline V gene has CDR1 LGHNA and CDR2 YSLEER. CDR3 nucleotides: TGCGCCAGGAACCGGGACCAACTGACCGGGGAGCTGTTTTTT. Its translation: CARNRDQLTGELFF.

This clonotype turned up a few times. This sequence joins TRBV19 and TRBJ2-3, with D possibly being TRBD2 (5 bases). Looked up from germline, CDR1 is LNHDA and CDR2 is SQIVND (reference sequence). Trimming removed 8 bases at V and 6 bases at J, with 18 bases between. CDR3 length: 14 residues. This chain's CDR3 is CASLGSYRGDTQYF. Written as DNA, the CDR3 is TGTGCCAGTCTTGGTAGTTACCGCGGGGATACGCAGTATTTT.

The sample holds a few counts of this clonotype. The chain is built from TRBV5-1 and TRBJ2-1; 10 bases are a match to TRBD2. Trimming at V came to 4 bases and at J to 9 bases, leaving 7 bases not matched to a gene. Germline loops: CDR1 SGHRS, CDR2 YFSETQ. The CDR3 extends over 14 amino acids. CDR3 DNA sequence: TGCGCCAGCAGCCCTAGCGGGGGAAGGCTTGAGCAGTTCTTC. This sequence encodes CASSPSGGRLEQFF.

Here the CDR3 reads CASSQARGRVRENEQFF. The CDR3 DNA reads TGCGCCAGCAGCCAGGCCCGGGGGCGCGTAAGAGAGAATGAGCAGTTCTTC. The genes are TRBV4-3 and TRBJ2-1; D may match TRBD1 or TRBD2 (6 bases each). The CDR3 spans 17 residues. V was cut by 3 bases and J by 7 bases, with 22 bases left in between. CDR1 LGHNA and CDR2 YSLEER come from the germline V gene.

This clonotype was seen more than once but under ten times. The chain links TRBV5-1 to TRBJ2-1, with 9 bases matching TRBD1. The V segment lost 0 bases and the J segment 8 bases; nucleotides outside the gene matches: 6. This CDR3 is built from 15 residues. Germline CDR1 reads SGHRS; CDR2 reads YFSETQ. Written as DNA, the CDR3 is TGCGCCAGCAGCTTGGGGGACAGGGTGGTCGATGAGCAGTTCTTC. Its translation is CASSLGDRVVDEQFF.

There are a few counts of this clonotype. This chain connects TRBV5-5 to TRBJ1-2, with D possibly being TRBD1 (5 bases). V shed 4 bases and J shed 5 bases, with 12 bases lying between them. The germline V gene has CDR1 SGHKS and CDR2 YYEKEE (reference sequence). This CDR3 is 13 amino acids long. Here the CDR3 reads CASSPDGGYGYTF. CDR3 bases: TGTGCCAGCAGCCCCGACGGGGGGTATGGCTACACCTTC.

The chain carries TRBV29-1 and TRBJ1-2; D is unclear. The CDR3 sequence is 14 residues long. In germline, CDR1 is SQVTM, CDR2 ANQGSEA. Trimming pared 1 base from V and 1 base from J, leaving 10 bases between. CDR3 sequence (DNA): TGCAGCGTTGAAGCGTCAGGAATTAACTATGGCTACACCTTC. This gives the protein CSVEASGINYGYTF.

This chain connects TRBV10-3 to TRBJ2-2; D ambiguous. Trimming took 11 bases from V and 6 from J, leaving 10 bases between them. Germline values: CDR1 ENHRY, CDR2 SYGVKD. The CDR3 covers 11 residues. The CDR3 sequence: CAVTRAGELFF. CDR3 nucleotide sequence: TGTGCCGTCACCCGCGCCGGGGAGCTGTTTTTT.

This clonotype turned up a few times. CDR3: CASSQEGVLGEQYF. The CDR3 nucleotides are TGCGCCAGCAGCCAAGAAGGGGTTCTGGGCGAGCAGTACTTC. V is TRBV4-1 and J is TRBJ2-7; maybe TRBD1 (5 bases). The CDR3 covers 14 residues. V was shortened by 0 bases and J by 6 bases, with 12 bases between the two germline ends. Germline V gene lookup returns CDR1 MGHRA and CDR2 YSYEKL.